The next 15 T cell receptor beta chains were all read from a single sample in a study of blood T cell repertoires in COVID-19. TCRdb's copy holds only in-frame clones and misses some; the assay was immunoSEQ multiplex PCR. Here the sample spans 250,000 to 300,000 clones, about 90% being singletons. Sequencing was performed on PBMCs or T cells enriched from blood (not recorded which). The receptors were gathered from a human donor in a cohort exposed to, infected with or recovered from COVID-19 (not recorded which). The donor label of this sample is uncertain.

The rearrangement uses TRBV30 and TRBJ1-1, with 11 bases identical to TRBD1. CDR1 GTSNPN and CDR2 SVGIG come from the germline V gene (reference sequence). V was pared by 0 bases and J by 6 bases, with 6 bases of the junction left unmatched. CDR3 length equals 15 residues. The CDR3 loop is CAWSVGTGGLAEAFF. In nucleotides, the CDR3 is TGTGCCTGGAGTGTTGGGACAGGGGGTCTAGCTGAAGCTTTCTTT.

V gene TRBV5-8 combines with J gene TRBJ2-5; D gene uncertain. The CDR3 is 11 amino acids. The V end lost 7 bases, the J end lost 5 bases, and 9 bases lay between the germline ends. The germline V gene encodes CDR1 SGHTS and CDR2 YDEGEE. This chain's CDR3 is CASPLSETQYF. CDR3 in DNA: TGTGCCAGCCCCCTGAGTGAGACCCAGTACTTC.

This chain connects TRBV3-1 (or the pseudogene TRBV3-2) to TRBJ2-5, with TRBD2 matching 7 bases. The CDR3 is made up of 15 amino acids. J gave up 5 bases and V 0 bases, and 6 bases lay outside the gene matches. Looked up from germline, CDR1 is LGHDT and CDR2 is YNNKEL (reference sequence). CDR3 nucleotide sequence: TGTGCCAGCAGCCAAGAAGGACTAGTTGGCGAGACCCAGTACTTC. The encoded protein is CASSQEGLVGETQYF.

The chain couples TRBV2 to TRBJ1-1, with D unresolved. This CDR3 spans 14 amino acids. Germline V gene sequence: CDR1 SNHLY, CDR2 FYNNEI. The germline V and J ends were trimmed by 7 bases and 1 base, with 13 bases remaining between them. CDR3 amino acids: CASIVGLGNTEAFF. DNA for the CDR3: TGTGCCAGCATAGTGGGCCTTGGGAACACTGAAGCTTTCTTT.

The chain recombines TRBV4-2 with TRBJ2-7; 10 bases are shared with TRBD2. J was trimmed by 3 bases and V by 4 bases; bases with no gene match: 3. Germline CDR1 LGHNA, CDR2 YNFKEQ. This CDR3 comprises 14 residues. CDR3 coding DNA: TGTGCCAGCAGCCCCCAGCGGGGGGGCTACGAGCAGTACTTC. Translating it yields CASSPQRGGYEQYF.

V gene TRBV7-6 combines with J gene TRBJ2-7, with 16 bases that match TRBD2. J was trimmed by 5 bases and V by 5 bases; bases with no gene match: 0. This CDR3 has 14 residues. Germline lookup yields CDR1 SGHVS and CDR2 FNYEAQ. The CDR3 here is CASSGTSGGDEQYF. CDR3 nucleotide sequence: TGTGCCAGCAGCGGGACTAGCGGGGGGGACGAGCAGTACTTC.

This clone was recorded only once. The chain carries TRBV6-6 and TRBJ2-7, with TRBD1 identical over 9 bases. The CDR3 is 15 residues long. CDR1 and CDR2 from the germline V gene are MNHNY and SVGAGI (reference sequence). The V segment lost 5 bases and the J segment 3 bases; nucleotides outside the gene matches: 8. The chain's CDR3 is CASSKPGQGIYEQYF. The CDR3 DNA follows: TGTGCCAGCAGTAAACCGGGACAGGGAATCTACGAGCAGTACTTC.

Of note for this clone: The same CDR3 is also encoded by other DNA sequences in this sample. The J gene is TRBJ1-5, the V gene TRBV2; D gene uncertain. CDR3 length: 14 amino acids. The V gene lost 3 bases and the J gene lost 2 bases, with 8 bases spanning the gap. Germline values: CDR1 SNHLY, CDR2 FYNNEI. The CDR3 loop is CASSEGSGNQPQHF. The CDR3 bases are TGTGCCAGCAGTGAGGGCTCGGGCAATCAGCCCCAGCATTTT.

The genes are TRBV15 and TRBJ2-1, with TRBD2 identical over 7 bases. This CDR3 contains 17 residues. V lost 0 bases to trimming and J lost 0 bases; unmatched junction nucleotides: 5. Germline loops: CDR1 LNHNV, CDR2 YYDKDF (reference sequence). The DNA for the CDR3 is TGTGCCACCAGCAGAGATCCGCTAGCGGACTCCTACAATGAGCAGTTCTTC. Protein product: CATSRDPLADSYNEQFF.

The V call is TRBV6-2 or TRBV6-3, the J call TRBJ2-7, with TRBD2 as a possible D gene (7 bases). The CDR3 has 16 residues. Germline assignment: CDR1 MNHEY and CDR2 SVGEGT. V lost 2 bases, J lost 0 bases, and 14 bases lay in between. The CDR3 is CASSYGGAGASYEQYF. CDR3 nucleotide sequence: TGTGCCAGCAGTTACGGGGGGGCTGGCGCCTCCTACGAGCAGTACTTC.

The chain is built from TRBV30 and TRBJ1-5; D remains ambiguous. Trimming took off 1 base at V and 6 bases at J, with 13 bases between the two ends. The germline V gene has CDR1 GTSNPN and CDR2 SVGIG (reference sequence). The CDR3 has 14 residues. The CDR3 loop is CAWSALQYSQPQHF. In DNA, the CDR3 is TGTGCCTGGAGTGCTTTACAGTATAGTCAGCCCCAGCATTTT. Full variable domain (outside the CDR3, taken from reference TRBV30 and TRBJ1-5): SQTIHQWPATLVQPVGSPLSLECTVEGTSNPNLYWYRQAAGRGLQLLFYSVGIGQISSEVPQNLSASRPQDRQFILSSKKLLLSDSGFYLCAWSALQYSQPQHFGDGTRLSIL.

The V and J genes are TRBV4-2 and TRBJ1-1; 7 bases fit TRBD1. The germline CDR1 and CDR2 sequences are LGHNA and YNFKEQ. The CDR3 sequence is 16 residues long. The V segment lost 3 bases and the J segment 5 bases; nucleotides outside the gene matches: 12. In DNA form, the CDR3 reads TGTGCCAGCAGCCACCCCGGGACAGCCCGGGAGACTGAAGCTTTCTTT. It yields the protein CASSHPGTARETEAFF.

This chain joins TRBV14 and TRBJ1-6; D is perhaps TRBD1 (5 bases). The V gene's germline CDR1 is SGHDN and CDR2 FVKESK. Deletions cut 0 bases from V and 8 bases from J, with 5 bases between. The CDR3 is 13 residues long. CDR3: CASSQETDSPLHF. CDR3 nucleotide sequence: TGTGCCAGCAGCCAAGAGACAGATTCACCCCTCCACTTT.

The chain uses TRBV7-9 and TRBJ2-7; TRBD1 matches at 9 bases. With 9 bases clipped from V and 6 bases from J, the junction kept 9 bases outside the gene matches. This CDR3 comprises 13 residues. Per the germline V gene, CDR1 is SEHNR and CDR2 is FQNEAQ (reference sequence). The CDR3 region is CASSAGTGIEQYF. CDR3 nucleotide sequence: TGTGCCAGTTCAGCGGGGACAGGGATCGAGCAGTACTTC.

The chain is built from TRBV29-1 and TRBJ1-6, with TRBD1 matching over 7 bases. CDR1 is SQVTM and CDR2 is ANQGSEA in the germline V gene. The CDR3 covers 18 residues. Germline trimming cut 7 bases from V and 7 bases from J; bases unmatched to any gene: 22. The CDR3 DNA follows: TGCAGCGCCCCCCTGGACAGGCAGGGTAACCTTCGGAATTCACCCCTCCACTTT. It yields the protein CSAPLDRQGNLRNSPLHF.